The next 10 T cell receptor beta chains were all read from a single sample in a study of blood T cells in healthy people across ages. A J-beta primer mix and a sample-barcoded 5' primer were used in a second PCR of roughly 6 to 11 cycles. Each CDR3 protein gets one entry after TCRdb re-called the 5' RACE reads with MiXCR. The sample consists of hundreds of thousands of distinct CDR3 sequences, about 30% of them appearing once. Sequenced input: blood. The receptors derive from a woman aged 80 or over in good health.

This clonotype was seen at least ten times. The J gene is TRBJ2-5, the V gene TRBV5-4; D assignment may be TRBD1 or TRBD2 (6 bases each). CDR3 size: 16 residues. The V end was cut by 2 bases, the J end by 1 base, with 15 bases between. In germline, CDR1 is SGHNT, CDR2 YYREEE (reference sequence). The CDR3 sequence: CASSFGSGGPQETQYF. CDR3 sequence (DNA): TGTGCCAGCAGCTTTGGGTCCGGGGGCCCCCAAGAGACCCAGTACTTC.

The table lists this clonotype with many counts. The chain links TRBV29-1 to TRBJ2-3, with D perhaps being TRBD1 or TRBD2 (5 bases each). The CDR3 runs to 15 residues. Per germline, CDR1 SQVTM and CDR2 ANQGSEA. Trimming removed 4 bases at V and 0 bases at J, with 14 bases between. The CDR3 DNA reads as TGCAGCGTTGTGGGGGTCTATCCTAGCACAGATACGCAGTATTTT. Encoded protein: CSVVGVYPSTDTQYF.

The table lists this clonotype with a few counts. Possible read error: a much larger clone is one base away. CDR3 coding DNA: TGCGCCAGCAGCCCAGGACAGGCCTCCGATGAGCAGTACTTC. Encoded protein: CASSPGQASDEQYF. The chain is built from TRBV5-1 and TRBJ2-5; 7 positions match TRBD1. The CDR3 contains 14 residues. The V gene end was trimmed by 4 bases and the J gene end by 11 bases; junction bases not matched to a gene: 14. The germline V gene has CDR1 SGHRS and CDR2 YFSETQ.

This clonotype was seen many times. The CDR3 is CATSRAGGTGETQYF. DNA of the CDR3: TGTGCCACCAGCAGAGCAGGGGGGACGGGGGAGACCCAGTACTTC. The chain combines TRBV15 with TRBJ2-5, with a possible D match to TRBD1 (7 bases). This CDR3 contains 15 residues. Germline V gives CDR1 LNHNV, CDR2 YYDKDF (reference sequence). V lost 1 base to trimming and J lost 5 bases, with 14 bases between them.

On this clonotype itself: A much larger clone lies one base from this, so it may be a read error. This rearrangement joins TRBV10-3 to TRBJ1-2; D gene uncertain. The germline CDR1 and CDR2 sequences are ENHRY and SYGVKD. The CDR3 is 15 residues long. The germline V and J ends were trimmed by 1 base and 4 bases, with 13 bases remaining between them. The CDR3: CAISELWEAVYGYTF. CDR3 coding DNA: TGTGCCATCAGTGAGTTGTGGGAGGCAGTCTATGGCTACACCTTC.

The table lists this clonotype with a few counts. A junction boundary mismatches the germline segment, possibly from a read error. This chain connects TRBV29-1 to TRBJ1-2; perhaps TRBD1 as D (6 bases). The CDR3 loop spans 12 amino acids. Per germline, CDR1 SQVTM and CDR2 ANQGSEA. The CDR3 DNA reads TGCGGCGTTGAAAGGGGGACCTATGGCTACACCTTC. This translates into CGVERGTYGYTF. The full variable domain, rest sourced from reference TRBV29-1 and TRBJ1-2, is SAVISQKPSRDICQRGTSLTIQCQVDSQVTMMFWYRQQPGQSLTLIATANQGSEATYESGFVIDKFPISRPNLTFSTLTVSNMSPEDSSIYLCGVERGTYGYTFGSGTRLTVV.

This clonotype was counted many times. At one boundary the junction diverges from the germline segment, which might be a read error. The rearrangement joins TRBV27 to TRBJ2-7, with 9 positions matching TRBD1. CDR3 length: 15 amino acids. Germline CDR1 is MNHEY and CDR2 is SMNVEV (reference sequence). DNA for the CDR3: TGTGCCAGCAGAGAATTCGGGACAGGGTCCTCCGAGCAGTACTTC. Translated, it gives CASREFGTGSSEQYF.

This clonotype has just a few counts. CDR3 loop: CASSPTGPTNEKLFF. As DNA, the CDR3 is TGTGCCAGCAGTCCTACAGGCCCAACTAATGAAAAACTGTTTTTT. The gene calls are TRBV28 and TRBJ1-4; tentatively, D is TRBD1 (5 bases). Looked up from germline, CDR1 is MDHEN and CDR2 is SYDVKM. V was pared by 5 bases and J by 0 bases, with 10 bases between. The CDR3 length is 15 residues. Using reference TRBV28 and TRBJ1-4 for the parts outside the CDR3, the full variable domain is DVKVTQSSRYLVKRTGEKVFLECVQDMDHENMFWYRQDPGLGLRLIYFSYDVKMKEKGDIPEGYSVSREKKERFSLILESASTNQTSMYLCASSPTGPTNEKLFFGSGTQLSVL.

This clonotype was recorded once. A clone one base away is much larger, so this may be a read error. The chain joins TRBV6-1 to TRBJ2-1; D unclear. Per germline, CDR1 MNHNS and CDR2 SASEGT. This CDR3 region has 14 residues. The CDR3 nucleotides read TGTGCCTGCAGTGAAGCGCGTGCCTACAATGAGCAGTTCTTC. This gives the protein CACSEARAYNEQFF.

This clonotype was seen many times. CDR3 bases: TGTGCCAGCAGGGGGGACAGTATAGAGACCCAGTACTTC. This sequence encodes CASRGDSIETQYF. This chain uses TRBV2 with TRBJ2-5; TRBD1 matches 7 bases. V shed 6 bases and J 4 bases; nucleotides not matched to a gene: 5. The CDR3 has 13 residues. Germline CDR1 SNHLY, CDR2 FYNNEI.